This record covers a single T cell receptor (beta chain). The data stem from a study of blood T cell repertoires in COVID-19. The assay was immunoSEQ multiplex PCR, and TCRdb's table has in-frame clones only and misses some. The sample has around 100,000 clones; roughly 81% are singletons. The CDR3 is 15 residues long. Germline CDR1 and CDR2: LNHDA and SQIVND (reference sequence). The J segment lost 5 bases and the V segment lost 5 bases, leaving 10 bases of the junction unmatched. The V call is TRBV19, the J call TRBJ1-2; TRBD1 matches 8 bases. This receptor was taken from a man aged 35-49 years with active or convalescent COVID-19. Sequenced sample: peripheral blood. The CDR3 protein is CASSANSGGVYGYTF. The DNA for the CDR3 is TGTGCCAGTAGTGCCAACTCAGGGGGCGTGTATGGCTACACCTTC.